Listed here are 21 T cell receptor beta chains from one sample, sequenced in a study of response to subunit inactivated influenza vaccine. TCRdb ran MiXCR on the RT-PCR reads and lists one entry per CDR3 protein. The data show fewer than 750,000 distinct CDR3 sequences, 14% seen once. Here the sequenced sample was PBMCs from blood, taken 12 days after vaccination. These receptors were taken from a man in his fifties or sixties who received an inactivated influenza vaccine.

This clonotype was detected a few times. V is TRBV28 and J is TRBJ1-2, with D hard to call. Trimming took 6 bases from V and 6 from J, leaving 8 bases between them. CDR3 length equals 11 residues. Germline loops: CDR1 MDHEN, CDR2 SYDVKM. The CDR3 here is CASRDRDGYTF. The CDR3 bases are TGTGCCAGCAGGGATAGGGATGGCTACACCTTC.

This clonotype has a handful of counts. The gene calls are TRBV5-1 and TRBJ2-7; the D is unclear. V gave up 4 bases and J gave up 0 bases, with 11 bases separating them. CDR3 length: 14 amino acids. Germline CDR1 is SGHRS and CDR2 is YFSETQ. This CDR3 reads CASSPTPSSYEQYF. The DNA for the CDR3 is TGCGCCAGCAGCCCAACACCGAGCTCCTACGAGCAGTACTTC. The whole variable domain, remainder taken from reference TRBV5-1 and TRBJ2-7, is KAGVTQTPRYLIKTRGQQVTLSCSPISGHRSVSWYQQTPGQGLQFLFEYFSETQRNKGNFPGRFSGRQFSNSRSEMNVSTLELGDSALYLCASSPTPSSYEQYFGPGTRLTVT.

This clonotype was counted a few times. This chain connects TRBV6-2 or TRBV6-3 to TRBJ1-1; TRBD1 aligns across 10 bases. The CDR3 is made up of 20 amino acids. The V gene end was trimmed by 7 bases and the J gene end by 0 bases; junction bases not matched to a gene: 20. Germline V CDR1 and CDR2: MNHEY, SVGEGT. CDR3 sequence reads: CASTTHPWDRGPKMNTEAFF. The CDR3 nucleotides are TGTGCCAGCACCACCCACCCGTGGGACAGGGGACCTAAAATGAACACTGAAGCTTTCTTT.

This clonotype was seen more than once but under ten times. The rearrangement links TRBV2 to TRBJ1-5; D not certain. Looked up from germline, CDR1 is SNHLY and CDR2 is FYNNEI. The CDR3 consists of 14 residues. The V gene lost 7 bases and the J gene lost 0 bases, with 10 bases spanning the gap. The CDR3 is CASNPGHSNQPQHF. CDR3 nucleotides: TGTGCCAGCAATCCTGGCCATAGCAATCAGCCCCAGCATTTT.

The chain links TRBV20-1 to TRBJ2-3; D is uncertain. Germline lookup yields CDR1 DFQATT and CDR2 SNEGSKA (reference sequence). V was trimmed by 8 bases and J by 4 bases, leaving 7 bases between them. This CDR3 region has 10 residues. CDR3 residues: CSHLADTQYF. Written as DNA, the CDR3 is TGCAGTCACTTGGCAGATACGCAGTATTTT.

In nucleotides, the CDR3 is TGTGCCAGCAGTTTAGGAGGGTACATTCAGTACTTC. Translated: CASSLGGYIQYF. The chain is built from TRBV28 and TRBJ2-4; TRBD2 is a possible D gene (6 bases). The CDR3 has 12 residues. CDR1 and CDR2 (germline): MDHEN, SYDVKM. V lost 2 bases and J 8 bases, leaving 7 bases between the germline ends.

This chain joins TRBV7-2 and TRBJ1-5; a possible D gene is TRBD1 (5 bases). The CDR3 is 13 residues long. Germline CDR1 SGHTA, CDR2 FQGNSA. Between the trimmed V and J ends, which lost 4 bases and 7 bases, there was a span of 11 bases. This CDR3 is CASSSGFRQPQHF. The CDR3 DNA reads TGTGCCAGCAGCTCAGGGTTCCGACAGCCCCAGCATTTT.

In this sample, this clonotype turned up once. The CDR3 region is CASGLAGGPYNEQFF. The CDR3 DNA reads as TGTGCCTCAGGACTAGCGGGAGGGCCCTACAATGAGCAGTTCTTC. The chain recombines TRBV7-3 with TRBJ2-1; TRBD2 matches at 15 bases. Trimming took 11 bases from V and 2 from J; bases not matched to a gene: 4. The CDR3 loop spans 15 amino acids. CDR1 is SGHTA, CDR2 FQGTGA, per germline.

CDR3 sequence: CAWSVSPLRDTIYF. CDR3 sequence (DNA): TGTGCCTGGAGTGTGTCCCCACTCCGAGACACCATATATTTT. The chain links TRBV30 to TRBJ1-3; D is unresolved. The CDR3 sequence is 14 residues long. Germline CDR1 is GTSNPN and CDR2 is SVGIG (reference sequence). Deletions cut 0 bases from V and 8 bases from J, with 14 bases between.

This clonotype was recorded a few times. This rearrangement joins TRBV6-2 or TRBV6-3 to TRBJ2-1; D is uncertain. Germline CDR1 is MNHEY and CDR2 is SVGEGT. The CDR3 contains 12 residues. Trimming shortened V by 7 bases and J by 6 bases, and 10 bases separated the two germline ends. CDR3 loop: CASNGLGNEQFF. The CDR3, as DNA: TGTGCCAGCAATGGGTTAGGCAATGAGCAGTTCTTC.

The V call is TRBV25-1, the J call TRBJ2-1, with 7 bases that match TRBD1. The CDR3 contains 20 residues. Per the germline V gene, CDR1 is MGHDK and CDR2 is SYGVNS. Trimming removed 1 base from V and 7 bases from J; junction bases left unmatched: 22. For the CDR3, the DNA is TGTGCCAGCAGTGAATGGGGTGAGGGGGCAGAGGAGCTAGATCGGAATGAGCAGTTCTTC. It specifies CASSEWGEGAEELDRNEQFF. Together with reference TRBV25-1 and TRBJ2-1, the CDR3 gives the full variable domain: EADIYQTPRYLVIGTGKKITLECSQTMGHDKMYWYQQDPGMELHLIHYSYGVNSTEKGDLSSESTVSRIRTEHFPLTLESARPSHTSQYLCASSEWGEGAEELDRNEQFFGPGTRLTVL.

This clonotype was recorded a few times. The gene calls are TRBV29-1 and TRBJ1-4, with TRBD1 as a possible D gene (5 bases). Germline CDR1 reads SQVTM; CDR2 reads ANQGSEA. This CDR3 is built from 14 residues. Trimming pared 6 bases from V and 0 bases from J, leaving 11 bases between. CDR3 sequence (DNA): TGCAGCGTGGGGGTCGGTGCAACTAATGAAAAACTGTTTTTT. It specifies CSVGVGATNEKLFF.

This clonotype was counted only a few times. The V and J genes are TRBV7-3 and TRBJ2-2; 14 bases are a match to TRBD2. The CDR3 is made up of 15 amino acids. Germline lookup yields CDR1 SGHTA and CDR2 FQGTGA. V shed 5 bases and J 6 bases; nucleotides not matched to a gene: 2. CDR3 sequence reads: CASSPGLAGAGELFF. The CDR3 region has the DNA TGTGCCAGCAGCCCGGGACTAGCGGGGGCCGGGGAGCTGTTTTTT. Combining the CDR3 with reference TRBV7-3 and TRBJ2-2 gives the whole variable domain GAGVSQTPSNKVTEKGKYVELRCDPISGHTALYWYRQSLGQGPEFLIYFQGTGAADDSGLPNDRFFAVRPEGSVSTLKIQRTERGDSAVYLCASSPGLAGAGELFFGEGSRLTVL.

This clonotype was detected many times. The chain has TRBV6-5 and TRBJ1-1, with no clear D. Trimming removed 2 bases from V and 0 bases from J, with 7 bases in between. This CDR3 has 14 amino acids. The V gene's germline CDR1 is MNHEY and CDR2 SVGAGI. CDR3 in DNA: TGTGCCAGCAGTTACGGGGTTTTGAACACTGAAGCTTTCTTT. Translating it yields CASSYGVLNTEAFF.

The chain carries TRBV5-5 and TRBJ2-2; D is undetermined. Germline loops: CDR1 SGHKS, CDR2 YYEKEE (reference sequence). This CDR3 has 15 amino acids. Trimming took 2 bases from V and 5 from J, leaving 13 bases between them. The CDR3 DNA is TGTGCCAGCAGCTTCGGCTGGGGTCGGACCGGGGAGCTGTTTTTT. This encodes CASSFGWGRTGELFF.

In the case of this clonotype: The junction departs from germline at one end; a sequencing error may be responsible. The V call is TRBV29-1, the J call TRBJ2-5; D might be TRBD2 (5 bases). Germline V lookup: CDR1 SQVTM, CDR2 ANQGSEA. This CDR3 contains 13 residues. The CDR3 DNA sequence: TGCAGAGTTGAAGATCACCGAGGGGAGACCCAGTACTTC. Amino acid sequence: CRVEDHRGETQYF.

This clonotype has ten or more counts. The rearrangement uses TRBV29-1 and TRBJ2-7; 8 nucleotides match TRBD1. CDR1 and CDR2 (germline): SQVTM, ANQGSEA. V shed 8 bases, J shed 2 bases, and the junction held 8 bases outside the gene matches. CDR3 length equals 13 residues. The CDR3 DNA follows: TGCAGCAACCCGGGACAGGAGCCCTACGAGCAGTACTTC. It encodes CSNPGQEPYEQYF.

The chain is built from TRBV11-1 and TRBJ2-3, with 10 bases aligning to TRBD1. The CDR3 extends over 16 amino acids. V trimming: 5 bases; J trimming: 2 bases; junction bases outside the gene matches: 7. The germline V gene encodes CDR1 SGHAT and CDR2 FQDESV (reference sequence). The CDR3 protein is CASSLPGTGATDTQYF. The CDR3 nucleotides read TGTGCCAGCAGCCTACCCGGGACAGGGGCCACAGATACGCAGTATTTT.

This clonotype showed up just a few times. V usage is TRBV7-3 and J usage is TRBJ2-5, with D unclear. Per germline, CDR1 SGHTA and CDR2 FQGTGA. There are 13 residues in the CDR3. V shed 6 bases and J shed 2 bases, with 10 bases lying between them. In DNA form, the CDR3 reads TGTGCCAGCAGTCGTGCTTCACAAGAGACCCAGTACTTC. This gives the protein CASSRASQETQYF. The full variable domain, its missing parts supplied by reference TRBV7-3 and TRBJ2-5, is GAGVSQTPSNKVTEKGKYVELRCDPISGHTALYWYRQSLGQGPEFLIYFQGTGAADDSGLPNDRFFAVRPEGSVSTLKIQRTERGDSAVYLCASSRASQETQYFGPGTRLLVL.

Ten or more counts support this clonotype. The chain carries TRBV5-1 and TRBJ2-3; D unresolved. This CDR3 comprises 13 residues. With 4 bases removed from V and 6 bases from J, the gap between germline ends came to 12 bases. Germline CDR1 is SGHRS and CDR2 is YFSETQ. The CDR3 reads CASSLSLGDTQYF. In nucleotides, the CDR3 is TGCGCCAGCAGCCTTTCCCTCGGCGATACGCAGTATTTT. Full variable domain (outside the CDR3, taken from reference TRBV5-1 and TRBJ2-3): KAGVTQTPRYLIKTRGQQVTLSCSPISGHRSVSWYQQTPGQGLQFLFEYFSETQRNKGNFPGRFSGRQFSNSRSEMNVSTLELGDSALYLCASSLSLGDTQYFGPGTRLTVL.

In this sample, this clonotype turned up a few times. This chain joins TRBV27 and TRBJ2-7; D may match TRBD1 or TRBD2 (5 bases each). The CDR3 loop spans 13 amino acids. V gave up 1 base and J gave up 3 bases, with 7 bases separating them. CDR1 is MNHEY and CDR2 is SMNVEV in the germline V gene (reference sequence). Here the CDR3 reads CASSLWDGYEQYF. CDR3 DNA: TGTGCCAGCAGTTTATGGGACGGCTACGAGCAGTACTTC.